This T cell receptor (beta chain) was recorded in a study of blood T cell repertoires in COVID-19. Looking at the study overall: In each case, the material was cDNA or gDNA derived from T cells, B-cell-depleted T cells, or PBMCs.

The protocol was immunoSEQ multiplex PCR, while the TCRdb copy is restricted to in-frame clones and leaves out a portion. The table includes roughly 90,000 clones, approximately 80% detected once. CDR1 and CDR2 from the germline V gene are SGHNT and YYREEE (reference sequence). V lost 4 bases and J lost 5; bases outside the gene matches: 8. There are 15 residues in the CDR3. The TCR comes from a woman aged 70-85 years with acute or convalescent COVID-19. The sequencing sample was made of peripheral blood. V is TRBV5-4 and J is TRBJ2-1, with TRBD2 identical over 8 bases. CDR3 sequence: CASSLGGGLNNEQFF. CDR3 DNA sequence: TGTGCCAGCAGCCTGGGCGGGGGGCTGAACAATGAGCAGTTCTTC.